Presented here are 9 T cell receptor beta chains from one specimen sequenced in a study of OX40 agonist ivuxolimab in advanced cancers. Clones were sequenced by immunoSEQ multiplex PCR, and TCRdb holds only the in-frame ones, with some missing. The sample lists 60,000 to 75,000 clones; about 85% were seen once. This material consisted of CD4+ or CD8+ T cells sorted from blood, taken in a trial of the OX40 agonist ivuxolimab. Receptors were obtained from an adult with an advanced solid tumor such as melanoma, head and neck, liver or kidney cancer.

The V and J genes are TRBV14 and TRBJ2-5; 11 bases map to TRBD2. CDR1 is SGHDN, CDR2 FVKESK, per germline. The V and J ends lost 4 bases and 5 bases, in that order; junction bases with no gene match: 9. The CDR3 length is 16 residues. As DNA, the CDR3 is TGTGCCAGCAGCCTCGAGATAGCGGGGGGGTCGGAGACCCAGTACTTC. Translating gives CASSLEIAGGSETQYF.

The J gene is TRBJ2-7, the V gene TRBV5-1; unclear D gene. From germline, CDR1 is SGHRS and CDR2 YFSETQ. The CDR3 runs 15 residues. Trimming took off 3 bases at V and 0 bases at J, with 13 bases between the two ends. In nucleotides, the CDR3 is TGCGCCAGCAGCTCGCAGGCTAGTACCTCCTACGAGCAGTACTTC. It is translated as CASSSQASTSYEQYF.

This clone was found once. The chain recombines TRBV7-2 with TRBJ2-7; D not certain. The CDR3 totals 14 residues. V lost 5 bases to trimming and J lost 1 base, with 12 bases between them. In germline, CDR1 is SGHTA, CDR2 FQGNSA. This CDR3 is CASSPHPSSYEQYF. The CDR3 coding sequence is TGTGCCAGCAGCCCCCACCCTAGTTCCTACGAGCAGTACTTC.

The chain is built from TRBV5-1 and TRBJ2-6; 7 bases align to TRBD1. The germline CDR1 and CDR2 sequences are SGHRS and YFSETQ. V lost 0 bases, J lost 4 bases, and 13 bases stayed unmatched. CDR3 size: 19 residues. The CDR3 sequence: CASSLVTMTGRKGANVLTF. CDR3 sequence (DNA): TGCGCCAGCAGCTTGGTCACAATGACAGGGAGAAAGGGGGCCAACGTCCTGACTTTC.

The gene calls are TRBV6-1 and TRBJ2-7; 11 bases match TRBD1. V dropped 8 bases and J dropped 3; count of bases not matched to a gene: 3. This CDR3 is 13 amino acids long. The germline CDR1 and CDR2 sequences are MNHNS and SASEGT. CDR3 in amino acids: CASLGTGGYEQYF. CDR3 DNA sequence: TGTGCCAGCCTCGGGACAGGGGGCTACGAGCAGTACTTC.

The V call is TRBV6-5, the J call TRBJ1-4, with D perhaps matching TRBD1 (6 bases). The CDR3 totals 15 residues. Germline V gene lookup returns CDR1 MNHEY and CDR2 SVGAGI. Trimming removed 1 base from V and 7 bases from J, with 13 bases in between. The CDR3 DNA is TGTGCCAGCAGTTACTTCGGACAGAATAGTGAAAAACTGTTTTTT. Amino acid sequence: CASSYFGQNSEKLFF.

The chain carries TRBV5-6 and TRBJ1-6, with 8 bases identical to TRBD1. CDR1 is SGHDT, CDR2 YYEEEE, per germline. This CDR3 has 15 residues. V lost 2 bases, J lost 6 bases, and 4 bases stayed unmatched. This chain's CDR3 is CASSFLQGGNSPLHF. CDR3 bases: TGTGCCAGCAGCTTTTTACAGGGGGGTAATTCACCCCTCCACTTT. The full variable domain, completed using reference TRBV5-6 and TRBJ1-6, is DAGVTQSPTHLIKTRGQQVTLRCSPKSGHDTVSWYQQALGQGPQFIFQYYEEEERQRGNFPDRFSGHQFPNYSSELNVNALLLGDSALYLCASSFLQGGNSPLHFGNGTRLTVT.

The V call is TRBV30, the J call TRBJ1-2; D may be TRBD1 (6 bases). Trimming pared 5 bases from V and 4 bases from J, leaving 8 bases between. The CDR3 runs 11 residues. Germline loops: CDR1 GTSNPN, CDR2 SVGIG (reference sequence). The CDR3 nucleotides are TGTGCCTGGGGACAGCTCTATGGCTACACCTTC. Translating it yields CAWGQLYGYTF.

The V and J genes are TRBV11-2 and TRBJ2-2; 10 positions match TRBD2. The germline V gene encodes CDR1 SGHAT and CDR2 FQNNGV. V was pared by 4 bases and J by 3 bases, with 5 bases of the junction left unmatched. The CDR3 is made up of 16 amino acids. The CDR3 region is CASSYRTSGYTGELFF. CDR3 nucleotide sequence: TGTGCCAGCAGCTATCGGACTAGCGGTTACACCGGGGAGCTGTTTTTT.